Below, 15 T cell receptor beta chains from the same sample are listed, as sequenced in a study of cytomegalovirus exposure and HLA in healthy donors (TCRdb year 2017). Library preparation used the immunoSEQ multiplex PCR assay. For the multiplex PCR, a mixture combining 60 forward primers for TCR Vbeta segments and 13 reverse primers for TCR Jbeta segments was used. TCRdb obtained this table from immuneACCESS and retained in-frame rearrangements with V and J assigned. These tables miss some clones; where compared with another copy, unresolved V genes account for less than half of the shortfall, and the remainder is unexplained. The sample contains about 43,000 clones, about 85% of them found a single time. The ten largest clones add up to about 2.9% of the sample. Sequencing was performed on PBMCs. The receptors here all came from a man aged 45-65 years in good health and CMV-seronegative.

The rearrangement joins TRBV15 to TRBJ1-1; 10 bases are a match to TRBD1. The ends lost 1 base at V and 5 bases at J; junction bases unmatched: 4. In germline, CDR1 is LNHNV, CDR2 YYDKDF (reference sequence). CDR3 length: 15 residues. CDR3 in DNA: TGTGCCACCAGCAGAGGGACAGGGGGGTATACTGAAGCTTTCTTT. Translating it yields CATSRGTGGYTEAFF.

The rearrangement links TRBV27 to TRBJ2-5; the D gene is possibly TRBD1 (5 bases). The ends were cut back, 5 bases at V and 1 base at J, with 14 bases in the middle. Germline CDR1 and CDR2: MNHEY and SMNVEV (reference sequence). The CDR3 covers 15 residues. The CDR3 DNA reads TGTGCCAGCAGTCCCCGGACACTGGGCCAAGAGACCCAGTACTTC. Amino acid sequence: CASSPRTLGQETQYF.

The chain couples TRBV12-5 to TRBJ2-2; weak D call: TRBD1 (6 bases). The germline gives CDR1 LGHNT, CDR2 FRNRAP. This CDR3 has 13 residues. V was shortened by 2 bases and J by 13 bases, with 14 bases between the two germline ends. DNA for the CDR3: TGTGCTAGTGGTTTGAACAGGGTCGAAGGGCTGTTTTTT. Its protein is CASGLNRVEGLFF.

The genes are TRBV7-9 and TRBJ1-2, with 7 bases identical to TRBD1. The germline CDR1 and CDR2 sequences are SEHNR and FQNEAQ (reference sequence). V gave up 5 bases and J gave up 5 bases; unmatched junction bases: 8. There are 14 residues in the CDR3. The CDR3 is CASSLTGADYGYTF. The DNA of the CDR3 is TGTGCCAGCAGCCTTACAGGGGCCGATTATGGCTACACCTTC. The complete variable domain, with remaining parts taken from reference TRBV7-9 and TRBJ1-2, reads DTGVSQNPRHKITKRGQNVTFRCDPISEHNRLYWYRQTLGQGPEFLTYFQNEAQLEKSRLLSDRFSAERPKGSFSTLEIQRTEQGDSAMYLCASSLTGADYGYTFGSGTRLTVV.

This chain links TRBV7-6 with TRBJ1-4, with no clear D. CDR3 length equals 12 residues. Trimming pared 5 bases from V and 8 bases from J, leaving 9 bases between. Germline-derived CDR1 and CDR2 are SGHVS and FNYEAQ. The CDR3 loop reads CASSTTDEKLFF. CDR3 sequence (DNA): TGTGCCAGCAGCACCACAGACGAAAAACTGTTTTTT.

V gene TRBV28 combines with J gene TRBJ2-7; TRBD1 agrees at 10 bases. The CDR3 consists of 15 residues. V dropped 10 bases and J dropped 7; count of bases not matched to a gene: 16. CDR1 and CDR2 from the germline V gene are MDHEN and SYDVKM. The CDR3 DNA follows: TGTGCCACCATAACCGCCGGGACAGGGGAGAGAGAGCAGTACTTC. Translated, it gives CATITAGTGEREQYF.

This clone was found once. Other DNA sequences from this sample encode an identical CDR3 as well. J is TRBJ2-1 and V is TRBV7-8; 9 nucleotides agree with TRBD2. J lost 0 bases, V lost 5 bases, and 8 bases had no gene match. The CDR3 runs to 17 residues. CDR1 is SGHVS, CDR2 FQNEAQ, per germline. The CDR3 region is CASSPLAGGSSYNEQFF. The CDR3 DNA follows: TGTGCCAGCAGCCCTCTGGCGGGGGGGAGCTCCTACAATGAGCAGTTCTTC.

The sample holds one count of this clone. At one boundary the junction diverges from the germline segment, which might be a read error. The chain joins TRBV25-1 to TRBJ2-3; maybe TRBD1 (5 bases). The germline V gene encodes CDR1 MGHDK and CDR2 SYGVNS. CDR3 length: 12 residues. The CDR3 nucleotides read TGTGCCAGCAGTGCTGCGACAGATACGCCGTATTTT. Protein: CASSAATDTPYF. Full variable domain (missing parts from reference TRBV25-1 and TRBJ2-3): EADIYQTPRYLVIGTGKKITLECSQTMGHDKMYWYQQDPGMELHLIHYSYGVNSTEKGDLSSESTVSRIRTEHFPLTLESARPSHTSQYLCASSAATDTPYFGPGTRLTVL.

The CDR3 DNA reads as TGCAGCGCCTCGGACAGGTCGAACACTGAAGCTTTCTTT. Residues: CSASDRSNTEAFF. V usage is TRBV29-1 and J usage is TRBJ1-1; 7 nucleotides align to TRBD1. V lost 7 bases, J lost 1 base, and 6 bases stayed unmatched. Germline V gives CDR1 SQVTM, CDR2 ANQGSEA. The CDR3 has 13 amino acids.

The rearrangement uses TRBV2 and TRBJ1-5, with D possibly TRBD1 on 5 matching bases. Germline assignment: CDR1 SNHLY and CDR2 FYNNEI. V was trimmed by 2 bases and J by 2 bases, leaving 10 bases between them. This CDR3 is built from 15 residues. Here the CDR3 DNA reads TGTGCCAGCAGTGAATCAGGGTACGGCAATCAGCCCCAGCATTTT. Translating gives CASSESGYGNQPQHF.

The DNA for the CDR3 is TGCGCCAGCAGCTTGACTAGCGGGAGTTCGGAGCAGTACTTC. Amino acid sequence: CASSLTSGSSEQYF. This rearrangement joins TRBV5-1 to TRBJ2-7, with TRBD2 identical over 11 bases. J gave up 7 bases and V 1 base, and 4 bases lay outside the gene matches. Germline lookup yields CDR1 SGHRS and CDR2 YFSETQ. This CDR3 has 14 residues.

The V gene is TRBV2, the J gene TRBJ2-7; D is ambiguous. V was pared by 3 bases and J by 2 bases, with 8 bases between. CDR1 is SNHLY, CDR2 FYNNEI, per germline. CDR3 length: 13 residues. The CDR3 is CASSEYKTYEQYF. The CDR3, as DNA: TGTGCCAGCAGTGAGTACAAGACCTACGAGCAGTACTTC.

The chain couples TRBV9 to TRBJ2-5; perhaps TRBD2 as D (6 bases). The J call may be wrong; the DNA end is better matched by TRBJ2-7. Germline CDR1 and CDR2: SGDLS and YYNGEE. The CDR3 runs 16 residues. CDR3 DNA sequence: TGTGCCAGCAGCGTAGCTGGGGGACTGGGGTCCTACGAGCAGTACTTC. Translation: CASSVAGGLGSYEQYF.

This chain connects TRBV15 to TRBJ2-5, with D uncertain. Trimming took 0 bases from V and 1 from J, leaving 6 bases between them. Germline-derived CDR1 and CDR2 are LNHNV and YYDKDF (reference sequence). CDR3 length: 14 residues. Here the CDR3 DNA reads TGTGCCACCAGCAGAGATTACTTCCAAGAGACCCAGTACTTC. It codes for CATSRDYFQETQYF.

The chain recombines TRBV4-2 with TRBJ2-5; 7 nucleotides match TRBD2. The germline V gene has CDR1 LGHNA and CDR2 YNFKEQ. This CDR3 is built from 15 residues. The V segment lost 0 bases and the J segment 5 bases; nucleotides outside the gene matches: 6. The CDR3 here is CASSQDLGGWETQYF. The CDR3 nucleotides are TGTGCCAGCAGCCAAGATCTGGGGGGGTGGGAGACCCAGTACTTC.